Below are 25 T cell receptor beta chains sequenced from a single sample in a study of blood T cell repertoires in COVID-19 (TCRdb year 2020). Receptor libraries were prepared by the immunoSEQ multiplex PCR assay. Entries here come from immuneACCESS through TCRdb and include only in-frame sequences with V and J called. Some clones fail to appear in such tables; in the studies checked, an unresolved V gene covers under half of the shortfall, and the cause of the remainder is unknown. This sample comprises under 250,000 clones, 85% to 90% of them detected only once. Of the sample, 6.2% is held by the ten largest clones. Input material: peripheral blood. The receptor source for this set is a man aged 60 to 75 with acute or convalescent COVID-19.

CDR3 coding DNA: TGTGCCAGTAGTATAGTTGGGCAGCCCGTCAATCAGCCCCAGCATTTT. Translation: CASSIVGQPVNQPQHF. The rearrangement links TRBV19 to TRBJ1-5, with unresolved D. Deletions cut 1 base from V and 3 bases from J, with 13 bases between. The CDR3 runs to 16 residues. Germline V gene lookup returns CDR1 LNHDA and CDR2 SQIVND (reference sequence).

The rearrangement links TRBV7-8 to TRBJ2-7; maybe TRBD1 (5 bases). V lost 2 bases to trimming and J lost 6 bases, with 14 bases between them. Germline CDR1 reads SGHVS; CDR2 reads FQNEAQ. CDR3 size: 14 residues. The CDR3, as DNA: TGTGCCAGCAGCTTAAGGCAGGGAAGGGGCGAGCAGTACTTC. This encodes CASSLRQGRGEQYF.

The CDR3 sequence: CASSSNSGSGLDTQYF. The CDR3, as DNA: TGTGCCAGCAGTTCAAATAGCGGGAGTGGGTTAGATACGCAGTATTTT. This sequence joins TRBV28 and TRBJ2-3; 9 positions agree with TRBD2. Germline loops: CDR1 MDHEN, CDR2 SYDVKM. Losses at the gene ends were 4 bases for V and 5 bases for J; bases not matched to a gene: 10. The CDR3 is made up of 16 amino acids.

The V call is TRBV25-1, the J call TRBJ2-1, with D unresolved. Deletions cut 6 bases from V and 6 bases from J, with 12 bases between. CDR1 MGHDK and CDR2 SYGVNS come from the germline V gene. CDR3 length: 13 residues. Here the CDR3 DNA reads TGTGCCAGCAGCCCGACTCCCTCCAATGAGCAGTTCTTC. Protein product: CASSPTPSNEQFF.

V is TRBV6-1 and J is TRBJ2-2; 7 nucleotides match TRBD1. V lost 0 bases to trimming and J lost 7 bases; unmatched junction nucleotides: 5. Germline CDR1 and CDR2: MNHNS and SASEGT. This CDR3 spans 15 amino acids. The CDR3 loop reads CASSEATGAVGELFF. In DNA, the CDR3 is TGTGCCAGCAGTGAAGCCACAGGGGCGGTCGGGGAGCTGTTTTTT.

This chain links TRBV7-2 with TRBJ1-3; possible D gene TRBD1, 5 bases. CDR1 is SGHTA, CDR2 FQGNSA, per germline. V dropped 2 bases and J dropped 2 bases, with 10 bases sitting between them. The CDR3 totals 15 residues. CDR3 bases: TGTGCCAGCAGCTTATCTGGGGGGACTGGAAACACCATATATTTT. Amino acids: CASSLSGGTGNTIYF. Variable domain in full (rest from reference TRBV7-2 and TRBJ1-3): GAGVSQSPSNKVTEKGKDVELRCDPISGHTALYWYRQSLGQGLEFLIYFQGNSAPDKSGLPSDRFSAERTGGSVSTLTIQRTQQEDSAVYLCASSLSGGTGNTIYFGEGSWLTVV.

This rearrangement joins TRBV4-3 to TRBJ1-1; TRBD1 is a possible D gene (6 bases). Trimming removed 5 bases at V and 4 bases at J, with 17 bases between. The germline V gene has CDR1 LGHNA and CDR2 YSLEER. There are 15 residues in the CDR3. CDR3 coding DNA: TGCGCCAGCAGCGCGCAGCCAGGGGAAACCACTGAAGCTTTCTTT. Amino acids: CASSAQPGETTEAFF.

The J gene is TRBJ1-1, the V gene TRBV24-1; D might be TRBD1 (5 bases). Between the trimmed V and J ends, which lost 5 bases and 1 base, there was a span of 10 bases. The CDR3 sequence is 14 residues long. Germline loops: CDR1 KGHDR, CDR2 SFDVKD. CDR3 protein: CATSGGAENTEAFF. CDR3 coding DNA: TGTGCCACCAGTGGCGGGGCAGAGAACACTGAAGCTTTCTTT.

The rearrangement links TRBV9 to TRBJ2-5; 12 bases line up with TRBD2. From germline, CDR1 is SGDLS and CDR2 YYNGEE. Unmatched junction bases numbered 7, after V lost 3 bases and J lost 4 bases. The CDR3 covers 16 residues. The CDR3 is CASSEARLAGVETQYF. The DNA of the CDR3 is TGTGCCAGCAGCGAAGCCCGACTAGCGGGAGTAGAGACCCAGTACTTC.

This chain joins TRBV27 and TRBJ1-1; TRBD1 might be the D (5 bases). V was pared by 5 bases and J by 5 bases, with 18 bases between. Looked up from germline, CDR1 is MNHEY and CDR2 is SMNVEV (reference sequence). The CDR3 runs 15 residues. The CDR3: CASSLQGHSGTEAFF. The CDR3 region has the DNA TGTGCCAGCAGTCTCCAGGGCCACTCAGGTACTGAAGCTTTCTTT.

The V gene is TRBV19, the J gene TRBJ2-3, with D maybe TRBD2 (5 bases). The V end lost 6 bases, the J end lost 6 bases, and 10 bases lay between the germline ends. The CDR3 spans 12 residues. CDR1 LNHDA and CDR2 SQIVND come from the germline V gene (reference sequence). The CDR3 region has the DNA TGTGCCAGTAGCCGCGGAGGCGATACGCAGTATTTT. Its translation: CASSRGGDTQYF.

This chain connects TRBV6-5 to TRBJ2-7, with 9 positions matching TRBD1. V lost 10 bases to trimming and J lost 3 bases; unmatched junction nucleotides: 7. The CDR3 extends over 13 amino acids. CDR1 MNHEY and CDR2 SVGAGI come from the germline V gene. The CDR3 region has the DNA TGTGCCATCTCGTGGGACAGGGACTACGAGCAGTACTTC. Translating it yields CAISWDRDYEQYF.

This clone came up once. The rearrangement links TRBV6-5 to TRBJ2-2, with TRBD1 identical over 7 bases. V was pared by 6 bases and J by 2 bases, with 3 bases of the junction left unmatched. This CDR3 has 14 residues. From germline, CDR1 is MNHEY and CDR2 SVGAGI. CDR3 loop: CASSRDRNTGELFF. In DNA form, the CDR3 reads TGTGCCAGCAGCAGGGACAGAAACACCGGGGAGCTGTTTTTT.

The chain joins TRBV4-3 to TRBJ2-7; D perhaps matches TRBD1 (6 bases). Germline CDR1 LGHNA, CDR2 YSLEER. The ends were cut back, 1 base at V and 3 bases at J, with 10 bases in the middle. CDR3 size: 14 residues. As DNA, the CDR3 is TGCGCCAGCAGCCAAGTGACAGGTAACTACGAGCAGTACTTC. Protein: CASSQVTGNYEQYF.

The chain joins TRBV4-3 to TRBJ1-4; 7 positions match TRBD1. With 5 bases clipped from V and 4 bases from J, the junction kept 7 bases outside the gene matches. Germline CDR1 reads LGHNA; CDR2 reads YSLEER. This CDR3 comprises 15 residues. The CDR3, as DNA: TGCGCCAGCAGCTTCAACAGGGGACTTAATGAAAAACTGTTTTTT. This sequence encodes CASSFNRGLNEKLFF.

As for this clone: Other DNA sequences within the sample encode an identical CDR3. The chain links TRBV7-9 to TRBJ2-2, with 8 nucleotides matching TRBD1. The CDR3 is 14 residues long. J lost 5 bases, V lost 4 bases, and 3 bases had no gene match. Germline lookup yields CDR1 SEHNR and CDR2 FQNEAQ (reference sequence). The CDR3 sequence: CASSSQGATGELFF. The CDR3 nucleotides read TGTGCCAGCAGCTCCCAGGGGGCAACCGGGGAGCTGTTTTTT.

This clone is a singleton in its sample. The rearrangement links TRBV19 to TRBJ2-3; 7 bases map to TRBD1. This CDR3 is 15 amino acids long. The germline V gene has CDR1 LNHDA and CDR2 SQIVND (reference sequence). With V trimmed by 9 bases and J by 1 base, 10 bases remained unmatched. The CDR3 DNA reads TGTGCCAGCACCCCCTCTACAGGGGGCACAGATACGCAGTATTTT. The encoded protein is CASTPSTGGTDTQYF.

J is TRBJ2-1 and V is TRBV28; 7 nucleotides match TRBD2. Germline V gives CDR1 MDHEN, CDR2 SYDVKM. J was trimmed by 6 bases and V by 5 bases; bases with no gene match: 7. CDR3 size: 14 residues. This CDR3 is CASSPSGLSNEQFF. The CDR3, as DNA: TGTGCCAGCAGTCCGTCGGGACTAAGCAATGAGCAGTTCTTC.

This clone was seen a handful of times. This chain joins TRBV30 and TRBJ1-2, with 7 bases that match TRBD1. CDR1 and CDR2 from the germline V gene are GTSNPN and SVGIG (reference sequence). There are 13 residues in the CDR3. J lost 7 bases, V lost 0 bases, and 5 bases had no gene match. Here the CDR3 reads CAWSVQGRIGYTF. The CDR3 bases are TGTGCCTGGAGTGTACAGGGGAGGATTGGCTACACCTTC. Full variable domain (rest looked up from reference TRBV30 and TRBJ1-2): SQTIHQWPATLVQPVGSPLSLECTVEGTSNPNLYWYRQAAGRGLQLLFYSVGIGQISSEVPQNLSASRPQDRQFILSSKKLLLSDSGFYLCAWSVQGRIGYTFGSGTRLTVV.

The chain carries TRBV29-1 and TRBJ1-2; D gene uncertain. This CDR3 has 11 residues. V lost 4 bases and J lost 7, with 10 bases in between. CDR1 SQVTM and CDR2 ANQGSEA come from the germline V gene. The CDR3 sequence: CSVGAVGGYTF. The DNA of the CDR3 is TGCAGCGTTGGGGCAGTCGGTGGCTACACCTTC.

This chain uses TRBV6-5 with TRBJ2-7; 9 nucleotides match TRBD1. The CDR3 covers 15 residues. The germline V gene has CDR1 MNHEY and CDR2 SVGAGI. With V trimmed by 2 bases and J by 4 bases, 6 bases remained unmatched. CDR3 nucleotide sequence: TGTGCCAGCAGTTACGGCTCCGACAGGGGGTACGAGCAGTACTTC. Protein product: CASSYGSDRGYEQYF.

This clone was seen a few times. V and J are TRBV4-3 and TRBJ2-7; TRBD1 aligns across 7 bases. With V trimmed by 3 bases and J by 3 bases, 8 bases remained unmatched. This CDR3 spans 15 amino acids. Looked up from germline, CDR1 is LGHNA and CDR2 is YSLEER. The CDR3 DNA reads TGCGCCAGCAGCCAGGAAGGGACAGATCACTACGAGCAGTACTTC. Translated: CASSQEGTDHYEQYF.

This chain uses TRBV2 with TRBJ1-1, with a tentative D call TRBD1 (5 bases). Trimming left V 8 bases short and J 5 bases short, with 15 bases between. The CDR3 extends over 13 amino acids. CDR1 is SNHLY and CDR2 is FYNNEI in the germline V gene. For the CDR3, the DNA is TGTGCCAGCCAAGAGGGGAGGGCTACTGAAGCTTTCTTT. Its translation is CASQEGRATEAFF.

The V gene is TRBV5-1, the J gene TRBJ2-3; 8 bases agree with TRBD2. V shed 0 bases, J shed 4 bases, and the junction held 10 bases outside the gene matches. CDR1 is SGHRS, CDR2 YFSETQ, per germline. The length of the CDR3 is 17 residues. CDR3 region: CASSLDISGASADTQYF. In DNA form, the CDR3 reads TGCGCCAGCAGCTTGGATATTAGCGGGGCTTCTGCAGATACGCAGTATTTT.

The CDR3 sequence is CASSTGQRTTEAFF. CDR3 nucleotides: TGTGCCAGCAGCACTGGACAGAGGACCACTGAAGCTTTCTTT. The rearrangement uses TRBV9 and TRBJ1-1; possibly TRBD1 for D (6 bases). Between the trimmed V and J ends, which lost 4 bases and 4 bases, there was a span of 14 bases. The CDR3 extends over 14 amino acids. The germline V gene encodes CDR1 SGDLS and CDR2 YYNGEE.